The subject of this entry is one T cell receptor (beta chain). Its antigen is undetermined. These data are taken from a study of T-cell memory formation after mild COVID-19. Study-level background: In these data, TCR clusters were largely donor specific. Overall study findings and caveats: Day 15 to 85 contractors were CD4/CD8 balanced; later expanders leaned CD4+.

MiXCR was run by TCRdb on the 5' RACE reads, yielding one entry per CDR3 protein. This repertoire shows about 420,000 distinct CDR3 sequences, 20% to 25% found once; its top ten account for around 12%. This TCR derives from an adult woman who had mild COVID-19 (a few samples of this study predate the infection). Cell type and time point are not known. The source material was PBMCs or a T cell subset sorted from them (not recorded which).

The CDR3 loop reads CASSASSNNEQFF. The CDR3 region has the DNA TGTGCCAGCAGCGCCTCTAGCAACAATGAGCAGTTCTTC. The chain recombines TRBV9 with TRBJ2-1; D perhaps matches TRBD2 (5 bases). CDR3 length: 13 amino acids. Trimming removed 3 bases at V and 5 bases at J, with 9 bases between. CDR1 SGDLS and CDR2 YYNGEE come from the germline V gene.